The following is a T cell receptor beta chain sequence with its context. The source of the sample is a study of T cell changes during pregnancy in multiple sclerosis. Sequencing was performed with immunoSEQ multiplex PCR; in TCRdb, only in-frame clones are kept and a portion is missing. Of about 44,000 clones in the sample, just under 95% were seen once. CDR1 and CDR2 (germline): MDHEN, SYDVKM. The V end was cut by 6 bases, the J end by 3 bases, with 15 bases between. This CDR3 region has 15 residues. The TCR sequence derives from a female donor with multiple sclerosis, enrolled in a pregnancy study. The chain uses TRBV28 and TRBJ1-5, with a possible D match to TRBD1 (6 bases). The sequencing used CD4+ T cells from peripheral blood mononuclear cells, collected in the third trimester of pregnancy. As DNA, the CDR3 is TGTGCCAGCAGATTAACAGGGTCTAACAATCAGCCCCAGCATTTT. It yields the protein CASRLTGSNNQPQHF.